This T cell receptor (beta chain) was recorded in a study of OX40 agonist ivuxolimab in advanced cancers. Germline CDR1 SGDLS, CDR2 YYNGEE. With V trimmed by 0 bases and J by 2 bases, 6 bases remained unmatched. The CDR3 extends over 16 amino acids. Libraries were prepared by immunoSEQ multiplex PCR; TCRdb keeps only in-frame clonotypes and omits some of them. Seen here are about 100,000 clones, 89% observed once, and the top ten hold around 0.15%. The chain is built from TRBV9 and TRBJ2-3; 7 bases match TRBD1. The receptor's source is an adult with an advanced solid tumor such as melanoma, head and neck, liver or kidney cancer. The source was CD4+ or CD8+ T cells sorted from blood, collected in a trial of the OX40 agonist ivuxolimab. The DNA for the CDR3 is TGTGCCAGCAGCGTAGAACAGGGGCTGTTCACAGATACGCAGTATTTT. This gives the protein CASSVEQGLFTDTQYF.